This TCR beta chain was recorded in a study of blood T cell repertoires in COVID-19. About the study: The cDNA or gDNA used as material had been derived from T cells, B-cell-depleted T cells, or PBMCs.

The study recruited people aged 18 to 89 years across around 23 US areas. Two negative PCRs, clearance, or symptom resolution characterized the recovered Cohort 3 donors. The table came from immunoSEQ multiplex PCR; TCRdb's copy has only in-frame clones and leaves some out. Here the sample spans about 300,000 clones, around nine tenths being singletons. V lost 3 bases to trimming and J lost 4 bases; unmatched junction nucleotides: 2. The CDR3 contains 14 residues. CDR1 SGHTA and CDR2 FQGNSA come from the germline V gene. V usage is TRBV7-2 and J usage is TRBJ1-1, with 10 bases aligning to TRBD1. Sequenced material: PBMCs or T cells enriched from blood (not recorded which). The clonotype originates from a woman aged 40 to 50 who had recovered from COVID-19. The DNA of the CDR3 is TGTGCCAGCAGCTTGGACAGGGGGGGCACTGAAGCTTTCTTT. Its protein is CASSLDRGGTEAFF. Full variable domain (outside the CDR3, taken from reference TRBV7-2 and TRBJ1-1): GAGVSQSPSNKVTEKGKDVELRCDPISGHTALYWYRQSLGQGLEFLIYFQGNSAPDKSGLPSDRFSAERTGGSVSTLTIQRTQQEDSAVYLCASSLDRGGTEAFFGQGTRLTVV.